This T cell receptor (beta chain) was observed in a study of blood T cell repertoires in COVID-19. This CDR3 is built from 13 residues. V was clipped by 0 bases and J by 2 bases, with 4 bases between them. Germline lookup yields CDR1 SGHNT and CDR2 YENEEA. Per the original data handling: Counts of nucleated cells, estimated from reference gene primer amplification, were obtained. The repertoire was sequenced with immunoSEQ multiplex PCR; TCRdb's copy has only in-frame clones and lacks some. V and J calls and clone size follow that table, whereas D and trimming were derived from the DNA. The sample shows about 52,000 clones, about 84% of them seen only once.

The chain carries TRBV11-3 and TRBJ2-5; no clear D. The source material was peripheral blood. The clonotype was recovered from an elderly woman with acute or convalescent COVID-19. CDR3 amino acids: CASSLETQETQYF. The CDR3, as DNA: TGTGCCAGCAGCTTAGAAACACAAGAGACCCAGTACTTC. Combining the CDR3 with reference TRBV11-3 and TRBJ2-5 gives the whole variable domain EAGVVQSPRYKIIEKKQPVAFWCNPISGHNTLYWYLQNLGQGPELLIRYENEEAVDDSQLPKDRFSAERLKGVDSTLKIQPAELGDSAVYLCASSLETQETQYFGPGTRLLVL.